This T cell receptor (beta chain) comes out of a study of control samples from healthy donors and cancer patients. Deletions cut 0 bases from V and 5 bases from J, with 13 bases between. Germline V gene lookup returns CDR1 LNHNV and CDR2 YYDKDF (reference sequence). The CDR3 spans 15 residues. TCRdb keeps only in-frame clones here, not all; method: immunoSEQ multiplex PCR. The repertoire has some 130,000 clones, 70% to 90% of them found once; the top ten carry less than 3.5%. The clonotype was recovered from a man in his forties or fifties in good health. Material: blood. V usage is TRBV15 and J usage is TRBJ2-5; TRBD2 might be the D (7 bases). DNA for the CDR3: TGTGCCACCAGCAGAGATAGGGGGGGCGGTGAGACCCAGTACTTC. Encoded protein: CATSRDRGGGETQYF.